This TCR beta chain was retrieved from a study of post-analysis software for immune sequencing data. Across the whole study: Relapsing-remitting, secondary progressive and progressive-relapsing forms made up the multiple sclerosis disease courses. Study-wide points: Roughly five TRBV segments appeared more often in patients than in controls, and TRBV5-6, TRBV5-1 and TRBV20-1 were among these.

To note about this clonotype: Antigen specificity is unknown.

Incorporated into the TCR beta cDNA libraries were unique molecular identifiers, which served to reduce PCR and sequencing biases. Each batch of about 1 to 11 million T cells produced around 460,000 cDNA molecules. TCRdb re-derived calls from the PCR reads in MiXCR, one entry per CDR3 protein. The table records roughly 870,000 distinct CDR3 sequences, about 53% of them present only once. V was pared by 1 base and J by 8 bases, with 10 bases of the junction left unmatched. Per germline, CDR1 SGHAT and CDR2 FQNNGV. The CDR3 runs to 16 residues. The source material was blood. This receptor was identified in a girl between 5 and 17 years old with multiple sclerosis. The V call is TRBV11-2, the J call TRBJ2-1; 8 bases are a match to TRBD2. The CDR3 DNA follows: TGTGCCAGCAGCTTAGCCCTCGGGGGGGCCTTATATGAGCAGTTCTTC. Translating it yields CASSLALGGALYEQFF.